The entry below describes one TCR beta chain. The antigen remains undetermined. Deletions cut 6 bases from V and 0 bases from J, with 18 bases between. Germline CDR1 reads SNHLY; CDR2 reads FYNNEI. This CDR3 is 16 amino acids long. This entry comes from a study of post-analysis software for immune sequencing data. Broader study findings: Patients showed TRBV5-6, TRBV5-1 and TRBV20-1 among 4 or 5 TRBV segments more frequent than in controls.

TCR beta cDNA libraries included unique molecular identifiers. Each CDR3 protein gets one entry after TCRdb re-called the PCR reads with MiXCR. The sample carries about 770,000 distinct CDR3 sequences, about half recorded once. This rearrangement joins TRBV2 to TRBJ2-7, with D possibly being TRBD1 or TRBD2 (5 bases each). Sequencing was done on a sample of blood. The TCR sequence derives from a girl under 18 with multiple sclerosis. CDR3 DNA: TGTGCCAGCAGCCGCCGAAGGGGAGCCCACTCCTACGAGCAGTACTTC. Protein sequence: CASSRRRGAHSYEQYF. Combining the CDR3 with reference TRBV2 and TRBJ2-7 gives the whole variable domain EPEVTQTPSHQVTQMGQEVILRCVPISNHLYFYWYRQILGQKVEFLVSFYNNEISEKSEIFDDQFSVERPDGSNFTLKIRSTKLEDSAMYFCASSRRRGAHSYEQYFGPGTRLTVT.